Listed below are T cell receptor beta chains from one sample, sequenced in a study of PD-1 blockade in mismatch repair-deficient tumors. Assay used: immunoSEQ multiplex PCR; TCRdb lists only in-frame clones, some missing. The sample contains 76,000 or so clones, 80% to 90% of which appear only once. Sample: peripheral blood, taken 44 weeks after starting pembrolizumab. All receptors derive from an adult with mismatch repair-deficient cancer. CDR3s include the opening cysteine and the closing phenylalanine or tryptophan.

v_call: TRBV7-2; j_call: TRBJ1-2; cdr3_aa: CASSYRQGHGYTF
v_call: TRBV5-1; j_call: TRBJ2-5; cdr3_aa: CASHAGGGRETQYF
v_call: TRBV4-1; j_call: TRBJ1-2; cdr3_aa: CASSRDRGPLGYTF
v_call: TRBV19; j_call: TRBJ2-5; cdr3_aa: CASSIQGRWETQYF
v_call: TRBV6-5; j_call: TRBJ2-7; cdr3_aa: CASTLTGATTYEQYF
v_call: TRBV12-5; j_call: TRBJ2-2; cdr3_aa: CASGLGGRATGELFF
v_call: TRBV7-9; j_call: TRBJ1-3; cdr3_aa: CASIDLDRDGNTIYF
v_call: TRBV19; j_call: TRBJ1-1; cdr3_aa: CASSVELETEAFF
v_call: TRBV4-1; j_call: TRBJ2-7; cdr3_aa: CASASGGRDYERYF
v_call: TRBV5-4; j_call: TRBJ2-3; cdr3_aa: CASSSGQGGTDTQYF
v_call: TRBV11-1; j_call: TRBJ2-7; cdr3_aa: CASSLLGGGEQYF
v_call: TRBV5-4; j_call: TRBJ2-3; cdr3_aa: CASSFLAVETQYF
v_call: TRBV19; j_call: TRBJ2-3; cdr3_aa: CASSISTSTDTQYF
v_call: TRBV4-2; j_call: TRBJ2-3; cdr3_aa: CASSQEAVHTDTQYF
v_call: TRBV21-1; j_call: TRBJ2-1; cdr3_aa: CASSNRTGVYNEQFF
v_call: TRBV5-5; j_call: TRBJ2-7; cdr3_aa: CASSFTSGNEQYF
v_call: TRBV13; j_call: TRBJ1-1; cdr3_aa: CASGLGGMNTEAFF
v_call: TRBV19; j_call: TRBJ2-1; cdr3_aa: CASSIDSRGGGNEQFF
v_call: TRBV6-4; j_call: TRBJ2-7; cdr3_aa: CASSSRDRSGEQYF
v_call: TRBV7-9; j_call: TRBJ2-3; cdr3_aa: CASSRLTGVAQYF
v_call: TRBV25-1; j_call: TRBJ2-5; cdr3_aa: CASSEAMGVMETQYF
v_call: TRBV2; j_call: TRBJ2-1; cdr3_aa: CASSDGGAYVDEQFF
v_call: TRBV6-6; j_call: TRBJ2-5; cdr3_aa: CASSLTNVSPTQYF
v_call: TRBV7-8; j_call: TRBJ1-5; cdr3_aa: CASSLGGRNEQPQHF
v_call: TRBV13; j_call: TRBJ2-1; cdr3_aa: CASSLAGNHNEQFF
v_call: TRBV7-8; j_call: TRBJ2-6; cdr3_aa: CASSLEAAGANVLTF
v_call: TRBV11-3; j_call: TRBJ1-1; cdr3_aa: CASSVDRGLTEAFF
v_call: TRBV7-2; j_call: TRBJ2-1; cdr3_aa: CASSPGGSGREQFF
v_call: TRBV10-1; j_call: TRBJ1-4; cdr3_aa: CARTRDNNEKLFF
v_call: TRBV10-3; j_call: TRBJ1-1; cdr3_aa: CAISRQGPVNTEAFF
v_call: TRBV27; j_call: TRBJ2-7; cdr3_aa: CASSFGRSYEQYF
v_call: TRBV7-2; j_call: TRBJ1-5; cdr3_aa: CASSSYRNSNQPQHF
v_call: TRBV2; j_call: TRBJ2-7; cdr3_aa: CASSPGLALMQYF
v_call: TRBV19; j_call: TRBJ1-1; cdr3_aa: CATQGLGTEAFF
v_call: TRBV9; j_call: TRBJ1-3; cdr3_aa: CASSVVENTIYF
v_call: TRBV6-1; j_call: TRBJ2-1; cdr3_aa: CASSFLDNEQFF
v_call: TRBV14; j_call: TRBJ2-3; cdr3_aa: CASSLGHSQPGTDTQYF
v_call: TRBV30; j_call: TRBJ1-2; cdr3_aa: CAWTRTQARDGYTF
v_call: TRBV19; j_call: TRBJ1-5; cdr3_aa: CASSTTGQGFQPQHF
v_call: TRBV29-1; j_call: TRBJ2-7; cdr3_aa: CSALQGAEDEQYF
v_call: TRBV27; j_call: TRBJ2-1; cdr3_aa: CASSLGPGAQQFF
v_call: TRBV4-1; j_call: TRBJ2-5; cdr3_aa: CASSQGTSGSAAGEETQYF
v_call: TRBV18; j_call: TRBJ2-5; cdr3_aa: CASSPIGVQETQYF